Reported below is one TCR beta chain. Its antigen is undetermined. The sample originates from a study of cytomegalovirus exposure and HLA in healthy donors. The donors were in the roughly 110-subject validation cohort, distinct from the roughly 600-subject first cohort. The V end lost 8 bases, the J end lost 1 base, and 13 bases lay between the germline ends. The CDR3 sequence is 13 residues long. CDR1 is GTSNPN and CDR2 is SVGIG in the germline V gene (reference sequence). Study results and limitations: In vitro, three CMV-associated chains proved specific for CMV antigens.

Assay used: immunoSEQ multiplex PCR; TCRdb lists only in-frame clones, some missing. The table includes approximately 140,000 clones, 85% to 90% detected once. The sequence came from a man aged 18 to 29 in good health and CMV-seropositive. The genes are TRBV30 and TRBJ2-3; D is unclear. The sample taken for sequencing was PBMCs. DNA for the CDR3: TGTGCCCGGAAAAAACAAGGCACAGATACGCAGTATTTT. It encodes CARKKQGTDTQYF.